The 32 T cell receptor beta chains presented below share a single source sample, sequenced in a study of CD8+ T cells in alopecia areata. RNA extraction and reverse transcription yielded cDNA as sequencing template. Repertoires were generated with immunoSEQ multiplex PCR, while TCRdb's copy carries only in-frame clones and drops some. This sample carries about 110,000 clones, approximately 59% of them seen once, and the ten largest clones take roughly 20%. Sequencing input: CD8+ T cells sorted from blood. Receptors were obtained from a human donor in good health.

The chain joins TRBV20-1 to TRBJ1-1; D ambiguous. The V end lost 7 bases, the J end lost 6 bases, and 9 bases lay between the germline ends. The CDR3 totals 10 residues. Looked up from germline, CDR1 is DFQATT and CDR2 is SNEGSKA (reference sequence). CDR3 protein: CSVRDAEAFF. DNA of the CDR3: TGCAGTGTGAGGGATGCTGAAGCTTTCTTT.

V gene TRBV5-1 combines with J gene TRBJ2-5; D might be TRBD2 (5 bases). Germline CDR1 and CDR2: SGHRS and YFSETQ. Trimming shortened V by 3 bases and J by 1 base, and 10 bases separated the two germline ends. This CDR3 contains 14 residues. The CDR3 here is CASSSWSGQETQYF. CDR3 sequence (DNA): TGCGCCAGCAGCTCCTGGAGCGGCCAAGAGACCCAGTACTTC.

V gene TRBV29-1 combines with J gene TRBJ1-2; no definite D call. Trimming left V 3 bases short and J 1 base short, with 9 bases between. Per the germline V gene, CDR1 is SQVTM and CDR2 is ANQGSEA. The CDR3 has 13 amino acids. CDR3 protein: CSVDLGLNYGYTF. CDR3 DNA sequence: TGCAGCGTTGACCTCGGACTTAACTATGGCTACACCTTC.

This clone has just a few counts. The CDR3 nucleotides read TGTGCCAGCAGCTTGGCCGGGGGGGTCCCCACAGATACGCAGTATTTT. Translation gives CASSLAGGVPTDTQYF. V usage is TRBV5-4 and J usage is TRBJ2-3, with 8 nucleotides matching TRBD2. CDR3 length: 16 residues. V gave up 0 bases and J gave up 2 bases; unmatched junction bases: 5. Germline V gene lookup returns CDR1 SGHNT and CDR2 YYREEE (reference sequence).

The V gene is TRBV9, the J gene TRBJ1-2; 9 bases align to TRBD1. Losses at the gene ends were 6 bases for V and 3 bases for J; bases not matched to a gene: 6. Per germline, CDR1 SGDLS and CDR2 YYNGEE. This CDR3 is built from 14 residues. Here the CDR3 DNA reads TGTGCCAGCAACCCCACAGGGGGCGACTATGGCTACACCTTC. Amino acid sequence: CASNPTGGDYGYTF. Together with reference TRBV9 and TRBJ1-2, the CDR3 gives the full variable domain: DSGVTQTPKHLITATGQRVTLRCSPRSGDLSVYWYQQSLDQGLQFLIQYYNGEERAKGNILERFSAQQFPDLHSELNLSSLELGDSALYFCASNPTGGDYGYTFGSGTRLTVV.

A remark on this clone: The sample carries other DNA sequences with the same CDR3. This chain connects TRBV5-1 to TRBJ2-7, with 8 nucleotides matching TRBD1. This CDR3 is 15 amino acids long. The ends lost 0 bases at V and 4 bases at J; junction bases unmatched: 6. CDR1 SGHRS and CDR2 YFSETQ come from the germline V gene. The CDR3 loop is CASSLGQGFSYEQYF. The DNA of the CDR3 is TGCGCCAGCAGCTTGGGACAGGGGTTTTCTTACGAGCAGTACTTC.

For the CDR3, the DNA is TGCAGCGTTGAAATTCCACCCTTCCATATAGACGGTGGCTATGGCTACACCTTC. Translation: CSVEIPPFHIDGGYGYTF. The chain employs TRBV29-1 and TRBJ1-2; D is ambiguous. The V end was cut by 2 bases, the J end by 4 bases, with 26 bases between. The CDR3 contains 18 residues. Per the germline V gene, CDR1 is SQVTM and CDR2 is ANQGSEA.

The V gene is TRBV5-6, the J gene TRBJ2-5; 8 bases agree with TRBD1. This CDR3 spans 14 amino acids. V shed 4 bases, J shed 1 base, and the junction held 3 bases outside the gene matches. Germline CDR1 is SGHDT and CDR2 is YYEEEE. In DNA, the CDR3 is TGTGCCAGCAGCGCGGGACAGGCCCAAGAGACCCAGTACTTC. Translated: CASSAGQAQETQYF.

This chain connects TRBV5-1 to TRBJ2-7; D is possibly TRBD1 or TRBD2 (5 bases each). V gave up 0 bases and J gave up 3 bases, with 19 bases separating them. The CDR3 extends over 17 amino acids. Germline V gene lookup returns CDR1 SGHRS and CDR2 YFSETQ. CDR3 DNA sequence: TGCGCCAGCAGCTTGGACGAGTCCTGGGGGTCCCACTACGAGCAGTACTTC. Translated, it gives CASSLDESWGSHYEQYF. Using reference TRBV5-1 and TRBJ2-7 for the parts outside the CDR3, the full variable domain is KAGVTQTPRYLIKTRGQQVTLSCSPISGHRSVSWYQQTPGQGLQFLFEYFSETQRNKGNFPGRFSGRQFSNSRSEMNVSTLELGDSALYLCASSLDESWGSHYEQYFGPGTRLTVT.

The table lists this clone with a few counts. The J gene is TRBJ1-5, the V gene TRBV7-6; 7 bases match TRBD1. The CDR3 has 16 amino acids. V lost 5 bases, J lost 6 bases, and 13 bases stayed unmatched. Germline V gene data show CDR1 as SGHVS and CDR2 as FNYEAQ. DNA for the CDR3: TGTGCCAGCAGCATGGGGACAGTATGGCCCGGTCAGCCCCAGCATTTT. Its protein is CASSMGTVWPGQPQHF.

This chain connects TRBV2 to TRBJ1-1, with TRBD1 matching 7 bases. The CDR3 has 18 residues. Germline lookup yields CDR1 SNHLY and CDR2 FYNNEI. J lost 1 base, V lost 7 bases, and 18 bases had no gene match. The CDR3 DNA sequence: TGTGCCAGCACCATCTTTCAAACCTCGGGACAGAAGAACACTGAAGCTTTCTTT. Amino acids: CASTIFQTSGQKNTEAFF.

A few counts support this clone. The rearrangement uses TRBV29-1 and TRBJ2-1, with 8 positions matching TRBD2. There are 13 residues in the CDR3. CDR1 is SQVTM, CDR2 ANQGSEA, per germline. J gave up 2 bases and V 4 bases, and 1 base lay outside the gene matches. CDR3 nucleotide sequence: TGCAGCGTTGGCGGGGGGCCCTACAATGAGCAGTTCTTC. Translation: CSVGGGPYNEQFF.

V is TRBV23-1 and J is TRBJ2-3; 12 nucleotides line up with TRBD1. TRBV23-1 has ORF status, its function being uncertain. Germline trimming cut 4 bases from V and 6 bases from J; bases unmatched to any gene: 2. The CDR3 extends over 14 amino acids. The CDR3 DNA reads as TGCGCCAGCAGTCCGGGACAGGGGGCCGATACGCAGTATTTT. Amino acid sequence: CASSPGQGADTQYF.

This clone was seen more than once but under ten times. This rearrangement joins TRBV13 to TRBJ2-7, with D perhaps assigned TRBD1 or TRBD2 (5 bases each). The CDR3 length is 16 residues. The V end was cut by 5 bases, the J end by 4 bases, with 21 bases between. CDR1 and CDR2 (germline): PRHDT, FYEKMQ (reference sequence). The CDR3 DNA follows: TGTGCCAGCAGCCAGTGGGGCCGGGGTGGCGTATACGAGCAGTACTTC. It specifies CASSQWGRGGVYEQYF.

The J gene is TRBJ1-5, the V gene TRBV4-1; 10 nucleotides line up with TRBD1. The V segment lost 0 bases and the J segment 5 bases; nucleotides outside the gene matches: 4. This CDR3 spans 16 amino acids. Germline V CDR1 and CDR2: MGHRA, YSYEKL. The CDR3 loop reads CASSQEGGQGDQPQHF. The CDR3 DNA follows: TGCGCCAGCAGCCAAGAAGGAGGACAGGGGGATCAGCCCCAGCATTTT.

The chain carries TRBV19 and TRBJ1-1; perhaps TRBD1 as D (5 bases). This CDR3 spans 15 amino acids. Trimming took off 1 base at V and 4 bases at J, with 13 bases between the two ends. In germline, CDR1 is LNHDA, CDR2 SQIVND (reference sequence). The CDR3 bases are TGTGCCAGTAGTATAGCATGGGGCTTCGGCACTGAAGCTTTCTTT. It encodes CASSIAWGFGTEAFF.

The genes are TRBV6-5 and TRBJ2-1, with TRBD2 matching 10 bases. V shed 0 bases, J shed 6 bases, and the junction held 5 bases outside the gene matches. The CDR3 has 16 residues. From germline, CDR1 is MNHEY and CDR2 SVGAGI. The DNA for the CDR3 is TGTGCCAGCAGTTACTCTTTAGCGGGGGGCCGCAATGAGCAGTTCTTC. Amino acid sequence: CASSYSLAGGRNEQFF.

In its sample, this clone was seen a few times. This rearrangement joins TRBV5-1 to TRBJ1-1, with D possibly being TRBD1 (5 bases). Trimming cost V 0 bases and J 10 bases, with 16 bases left between them. Germline V lookup: CDR1 SGHRS, CDR2 YFSETQ. The CDR3 has 14 amino acids. CDR3: CASSLACWTRGAFF. The CDR3, as DNA: TGCGCCAGCAGCTTGGCCTGTTGGACACGCGGAGCTTTCTTT.

The sample holds a few counts of this clone. V gene TRBV2 combines with J gene TRBJ2-7, with TRBD2 matching over 13 bases. Germline V gene sequence: CDR1 SNHLY, CDR2 FYNNEI. V lost 6 bases to trimming and J lost 7 bases; unmatched junction nucleotides: 6. CDR3 length: 14 amino acids. Written as DNA, the CDR3 is TGTGCCAGCAGGGGACTAGCGGGGCCTCAAGAGCAGTACTTC. It translates to CASRGLAGPQEQYF.

This chain joins TRBV29-1 and TRBJ2-2, with TRBD1 identical over 7 bases. From germline, CDR1 is SQVTM and CDR2 ANQGSEA. Trimming took 1 base from V and 4 from J; bases not matched to a gene: 6. The CDR3 contains 15 residues. The CDR3: CSVEAQGVSTGELFF. The CDR3 nucleotides read TGCAGCGTTGAAGCCCAGGGGGTGAGCACCGGGGAGCTGTTTTTT.

The chain combines TRBV29-1 with TRBJ1-2; TRBD1 matches 7 bases. In germline, CDR1 is SQVTM, CDR2 ANQGSEA. The CDR3 contains 13 residues. V lost 4 bases, J lost 4 bases, and 6 bases stayed unmatched. CDR3 in DNA: TGCAGCGTTGTAGAGGGGGCAATCTATGGCTACACCTTC. Protein: CSVVEGAIYGYTF.

This sequence joins TRBV5-6 and TRBJ2-5; possibly TRBD1 or TRBD2 for D (5 bases each). CDR1 is SGHDT and CDR2 is YYEEEE in the germline V gene. This CDR3 has 13 amino acids. With 6 bases removed from V and 14 bases from J, the gap between germline ends came to 23 bases. CDR3 protein: CASTIAGTTFVYF. The CDR3 DNA follows: TGTGCCAGCACCATTGCCGGGACCACATTCGTTTACTTC. Drawing the rest from reference TRBV5-6 and TRBJ2-5, the complete variable domain is DAGVTQSPTHLIKTRGQQVTLRCSPKSGHDTVSWYQQALGQGPQFIFQYYEEEERQRGNFPDRFSGHQFPNYSSELNVNALLLGDSALYLCASTIAGTTFVYFGPGTRLLVL.

The chain combines TRBV25-1 with TRBJ1-1; 7 nucleotides agree with TRBD1. Germline V gene lookup returns CDR1 MGHDK and CDR2 SYGVNS. The CDR3 is made up of 15 amino acids. The J segment lost 4 bases and the V segment lost 1 base, leaving 6 bases of the junction unmatched. CDR3 in DNA: TGTGCCAGCAGTGAATGGGAGGGGGCAGGCACTGAAGCTTTCTTT. Translating it yields CASSEWEGAGTEAFF.

The chain combines TRBV11-2 with TRBJ2-7, with no clear D. CDR1 and CDR2 from the germline V gene are SGHAT and FQNNGV. The CDR3 has 12 residues. With 8 bases removed from V and 0 bases from J, the gap between germline ends came to 8 bases. The CDR3 coding sequence is TGTGCCAGCGCCTGGAGCTCCTACGAGCAGTACTTC. Protein: CASAWSSYEQYF.

The chain joins TRBV15 to TRBJ2-1; D unresolved. This CDR3 spans 13 amino acids. Germline CDR1 is LNHNV and CDR2 is YYDKDF (reference sequence). V lost 6 bases and J 4 bases, leaving 10 bases between the germline ends. DNA for the CDR3: TGTGCCACCAGTCGGGCCCGATACAATGAGCAGTTCTTC. Encoded protein: CATSRARYNEQFF.

This clone was seen only a few times. J is TRBJ2-3 and V is TRBV7-2, with D possibly TRBD2 on 6 matching bases. Trimming took off 5 bases at V and 2 bases at J, with 23 bases between the two ends. The CDR3 has 18 residues. Germline lookup yields CDR1 SGHTA and CDR2 FQGNSA. The chain's CDR3 is CASSIMTLRLGFTDTQYF. CDR3 DNA: TGTGCCAGCAGCATAATGACCCTTAGACTAGGGTTCACAGATACGCAGTATTTT.

This clone was seen more than once but under ten times. The CDR3 is CASSFGQGDEYF. DNA for the CDR3: TGTGCCAGCAGTTTTGGACAGGGGGACGAGTACTTC. This chain uses TRBV28 with TRBJ2-7; 10 bases match TRBD1. Germline trimming cut 3 bases from V and 11 bases from J; bases unmatched to any gene: 4. Germline assignment: CDR1 MDHEN and CDR2 SYDVKM. This CDR3 has 12 residues.

V gene TRBV7-8 combines with J gene TRBJ2-7; D remains ambiguous. The CDR3 runs to 12 residues. Trimming took off 1 base at V and 3 bases at J, with 4 bases between the two ends. From germline, CDR1 is SGHVS and CDR2 FQNEAQ. The CDR3 spells CASSLVGYEQYF. The CDR3 DNA reads as TGTGCCAGCAGCTTAGTAGGCTACGAGCAGTACTTC.

The chain recombines TRBV4-3 with TRBJ2-1; 7 nucleotides match TRBD2. CDR1 is LGHNA and CDR2 is YSLEER in the germline V gene. The CDR3 length is 15 residues. V trimming: 4 bases; J trimming: 7 bases; junction bases outside the gene matches: 10. The CDR3 region has the DNA TGCGCCAGCAGCCTGTACCGGGGGGATGGAAATGAGCAGTTCTTC. It codes for CASSLYRGDGNEQFF.

The chain couples TRBV29-1 to TRBJ1-1; D is ambiguous. V shed 4 bases and J shed 2 bases, with 8 bases lying between them. The CDR3 extends over 12 amino acids. CDR1 and CDR2 from the germline V gene are SQVTM and ANQGSEA. The DNA of the CDR3 is TGCAGCGTTGGGTGGCATAACACTGAAGCTTTCTTT. Residues: CSVGWHNTEAFF. Together with reference TRBV29-1 and TRBJ1-1, the CDR3 gives the full variable domain: SAVISQKPSRDICQRGTSLTIQCQVDSQVTMMFWYRQQPGQSLTLIATANQGSEATYESGFVIDKFPISRPNLTFSTLTVSNMSPEDSSIYLCSVGWHNTEAFFGQGTRLTVV.

This clone has a handful of counts. The chain joins TRBV14 to TRBJ1-1; D is undetermined. V gave up 4 bases and J gave up 1 base, with 4 bases separating them. The CDR3 totals 12 residues. Germline CDR1 reads SGHDN; CDR2 reads FVKESK. DNA of the CDR3: TGTGCCAGCAGCCCTCAGAACACTGAAGCTTTCTTT. This sequence encodes CASSPQNTEAFF.

This chain connects TRBV7-9 to TRBJ1-5; no clear D. This CDR3 has 13 amino acids. V lost 4 bases, J lost 6 bases, and 10 bases lay in between. Looked up from germline, CDR1 is SEHNR and CDR2 is FQNEAQ (reference sequence). CDR3 sequence reads: CASSSPTGQPQHF. CDR3 nucleotides: TGTGCCAGCAGCTCCCCGACGGGTCAGCCCCAGCATTTT.